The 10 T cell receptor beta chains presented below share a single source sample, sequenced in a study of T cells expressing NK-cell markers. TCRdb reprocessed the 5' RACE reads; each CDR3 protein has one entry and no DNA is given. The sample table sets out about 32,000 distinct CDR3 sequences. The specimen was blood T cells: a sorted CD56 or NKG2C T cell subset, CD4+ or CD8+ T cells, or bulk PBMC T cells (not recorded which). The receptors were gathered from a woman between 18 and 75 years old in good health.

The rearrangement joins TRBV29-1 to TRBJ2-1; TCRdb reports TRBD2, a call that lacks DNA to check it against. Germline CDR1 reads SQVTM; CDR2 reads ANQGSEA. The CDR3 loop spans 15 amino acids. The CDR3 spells CSVEIGLAGWDEQFF.

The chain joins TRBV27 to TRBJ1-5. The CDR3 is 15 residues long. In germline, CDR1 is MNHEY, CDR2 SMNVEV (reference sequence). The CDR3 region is CASSFFMDSNQPQHF.

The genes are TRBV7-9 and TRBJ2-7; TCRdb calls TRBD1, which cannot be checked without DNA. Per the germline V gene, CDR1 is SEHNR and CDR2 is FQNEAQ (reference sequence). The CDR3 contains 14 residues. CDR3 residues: CASSSGTGIYEQYF.

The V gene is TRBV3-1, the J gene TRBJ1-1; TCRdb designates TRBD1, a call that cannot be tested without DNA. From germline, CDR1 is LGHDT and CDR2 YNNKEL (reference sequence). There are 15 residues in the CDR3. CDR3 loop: CASSQVYDGQGEAFF.

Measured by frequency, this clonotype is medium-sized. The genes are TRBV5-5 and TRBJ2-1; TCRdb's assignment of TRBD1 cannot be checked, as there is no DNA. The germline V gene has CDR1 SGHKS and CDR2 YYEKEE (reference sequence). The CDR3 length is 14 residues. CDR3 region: CASSLFPGHNEQFF.

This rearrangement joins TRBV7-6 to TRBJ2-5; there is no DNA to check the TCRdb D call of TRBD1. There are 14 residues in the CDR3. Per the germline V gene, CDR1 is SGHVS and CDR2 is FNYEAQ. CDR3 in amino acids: CASSSDRGMGTQYF.

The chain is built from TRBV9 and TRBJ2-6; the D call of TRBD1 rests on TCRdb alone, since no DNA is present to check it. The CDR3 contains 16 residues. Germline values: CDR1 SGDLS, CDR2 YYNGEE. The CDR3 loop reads CASSVAGTPGANVLTF.

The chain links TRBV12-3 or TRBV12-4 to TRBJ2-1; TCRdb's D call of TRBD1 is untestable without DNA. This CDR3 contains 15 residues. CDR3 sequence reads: CASSLATGPPNEQFF.

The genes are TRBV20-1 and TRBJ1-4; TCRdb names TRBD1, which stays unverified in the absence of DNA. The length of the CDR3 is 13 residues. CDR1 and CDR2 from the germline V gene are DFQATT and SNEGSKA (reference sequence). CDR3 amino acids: CSADPEGNEKLFF.

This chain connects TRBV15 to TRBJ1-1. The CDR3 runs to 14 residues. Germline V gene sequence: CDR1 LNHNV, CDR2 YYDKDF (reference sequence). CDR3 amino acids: CATSRDIKNTEAFF.